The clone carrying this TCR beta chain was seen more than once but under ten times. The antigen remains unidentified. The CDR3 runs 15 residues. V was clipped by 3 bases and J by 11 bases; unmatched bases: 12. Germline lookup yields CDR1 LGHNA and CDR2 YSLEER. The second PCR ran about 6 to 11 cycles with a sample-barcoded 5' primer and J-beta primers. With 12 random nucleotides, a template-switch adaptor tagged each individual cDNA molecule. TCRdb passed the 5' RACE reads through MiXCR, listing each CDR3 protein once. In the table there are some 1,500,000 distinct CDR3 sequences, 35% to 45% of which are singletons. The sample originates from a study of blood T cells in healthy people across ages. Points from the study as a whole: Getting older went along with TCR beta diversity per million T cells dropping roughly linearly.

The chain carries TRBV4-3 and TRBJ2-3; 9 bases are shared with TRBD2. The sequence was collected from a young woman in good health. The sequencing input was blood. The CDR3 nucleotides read TGCGCCAGCAGCCACGGGACTAGCCGAAACGAGCGGCAGTATTTT. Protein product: CASSHGTSRNERQYF.